The 16 T cell receptor beta chains presented below share a single source sample, sequenced in a study of beta chain features in type 1 diabetes. Study-level points and caveats: Shortening of TCRB CDR3s, moderate but significant, appeared in all four CD4+ subsets of Type 1 diabetes patients.

Expressed TCRB transcripts were sequenced because the isolated RNA had all been reverse transcribed beforehand. TCRdb keeps only in-frame clones here, not all; method: immunoSEQ multiplex PCR. In the table there are around 280,000 clones, 15% of which are singletons. Their cognate antigens are unknown. The sample taken for sequencing was naive CD4+ T cells from blood. The receptor source for this set is a man in his late teens or twenties with type 1 diabetes.

In this sample, this clone turned up a few times. The rearrangement links TRBV30 to TRBJ2-3; D is ambiguous. Germline V CDR1 and CDR2: GTSNPN, SVGIG (reference sequence). V dropped 0 bases and J dropped 3 bases, with 7 bases sitting between them. This CDR3 contains 13 residues. As DNA, the CDR3 is TGTGCCTGGAGTGTTATGGCAACAGATACGCAGTATTTT. It specifies CAWSVMATDTQYF.

The DNA for the CDR3 is TGCAGCGCGTTGGACAGGGGTGAGAGCTATGGCTACACCTTC. The encoded protein is CSALDRGESYGYTF. The rearrangement uses TRBV29-1 and TRBJ1-2, with TRBD1 identical over 9 bases. Germline trimming cut 7 bases from V and 4 bases from J; bases unmatched to any gene: 10. The CDR3 consists of 14 residues. Germline V gene lookup returns CDR1 SQVTM and CDR2 ANQGSEA.

The gene calls are TRBV6-6 and TRBJ1-1; D gene ambiguous. The CDR3 runs 12 residues. V lost 4 bases and J 5 bases, leaving 8 bases between the germline ends. CDR1 MNHNY and CDR2 SVGAGI come from the germline V gene (reference sequence). This CDR3 is CASSLWETEAFF. The CDR3 region has the DNA TGTGCCAGCAGTTTATGGGAGACTGAAGCTTTCTTT.

CDR3 sequence reads: CASSVSRGGYQETQYF. The CDR3 nucleotides are TGTGCCAGCAGCGTAAGTCGAGGGGGCTACCAAGAGACCCAGTACTTC. The chain links TRBV9 to TRBJ2-5, with 7 bases identical to TRBD1. The CDR3 runs 16 residues. The V gene end was trimmed by 1 base and the J gene end by 0 bases; junction bases not matched to a gene: 6. Looked up from germline, CDR1 is SGDLS and CDR2 is YYNGEE.

This clone was seen more than once but under ten times. This sequence joins TRBV7-9 and TRBJ1-1, with 7 bases aligning to TRBD1. V lost 4 bases and J lost 0; bases outside the gene matches: 5. The germline CDR1 and CDR2 sequences are SEHNR and FQNEAQ (reference sequence). The CDR3 totals 15 residues. The CDR3 sequence: CASSWQGVMNTEAFF. In DNA form, the CDR3 reads TGTGCCAGCAGCTGGCAGGGGGTGATGAACACTGAAGCTTTCTTT.

The chain is built from TRBV19 and TRBJ2-7, with D unclear. Trimming cost V 6 bases and J 2 bases, with 20 bases left between them. This CDR3 comprises 16 residues. In germline, CDR1 is LNHDA, CDR2 SQIVND (reference sequence). This CDR3 is CASSRLVSSTPYEQYF. Here the CDR3 DNA reads TGTGCCAGTAGCCGCCTCGTCTCTAGTACGCCCTACGAGCAGTACTTC.

The chain has TRBV7-2 and TRBJ1-5, with D unclear. The germline V gene encodes CDR1 SGHTA and CDR2 FQGNSA. The CDR3 has 13 residues. The V gene lost 5 bases and the J gene lost 3 bases, with 8 bases spanning the gap. This chain's CDR3 is CASSPSPNQPQHF. For the CDR3, the DNA is TGTGCCAGCAGCCCATCCCCCAATCAGCCCCAGCATTTT.

This clone was observed a few times. The chain uses TRBV5-1 and TRBJ2-1, with D maybe TRBD2 (5 bases). Trimming shortened V by 4 bases and J by 6 bases, and 14 bases separated the two germline ends. The germline V gene has CDR1 SGHRS and CDR2 YFSETQ. The CDR3 length is 14 residues. The CDR3 sequence: CASSVGSRGNEQFF. CDR3 nucleotide sequence: TGCGCCAGCAGCGTGGGATCACGGGGCAATGAGCAGTTCTTC.

The J gene is TRBJ2-1, the V gene TRBV29-1; D is undetermined. This CDR3 region has 12 residues. V was pared by 5 bases and J by 3 bases, with 8 bases between. Germline values: CDR1 SQVTM, CDR2 ANQGSEA. CDR3 coding DNA: TGCAGCGTTAGCCGGGTCTACAATGAGCAGTTCTTC. It is translated as CSVSRVYNEQFF.

Only a few counts were recorded for this clone. CDR3 residues: CASSLGTTEAFF. The CDR3 DNA follows: TGCGCCAGCAGCTTGGGAACTACTGAAGCTTTCTTT. The chain is built from TRBV5-1 and TRBJ1-1; D not certain. The CDR3 length is 12 residues. Germline loops: CDR1 SGHRS, CDR2 YFSETQ. The V gene lost 0 bases and the J gene lost 5 bases, with 5 bases spanning the gap. The whole variable domain, remainder taken from reference TRBV5-1 and TRBJ1-1, is KAGVTQTPRYLIKTRGQQVTLSCSPISGHRSVSWYQQTPGQGLQFLFEYFSETQRNKGNFPGRFSGRQFSNSRSEMNVSTLELGDSALYLCASSLGTTEAFFGQGTRLTVV.

This chain connects TRBV4-3 to TRBJ2-1; 8 bases align to TRBD1. The CDR3 consists of 16 residues. With 1 base clipped from V and 2 bases from J, the junction kept 4 bases outside the gene matches. Germline CDR1 reads LGHNA; CDR2 reads YSLEER. In DNA, the CDR3 is TGCGCCAGCAGCCAAGTCGGGACAGGAACCTACAATGAGCAGTTCTTC. Protein: CASSQVGTGTYNEQFF.

The chain is built from TRBV14 and TRBJ2-3, with TRBD2 identical over 10 bases. The CDR3 totals 17 residues. Germline-derived CDR1 and CDR2 are SGHDN and FVKESK. J lost 2 bases, V lost 5 bases, and 10 bases had no gene match. The CDR3 protein is CASSSWIAGGLTDTQYF. In DNA form, the CDR3 reads TGTGCCAGCAGCAGCTGGATAGCGGGGGGACTCACAGATACGCAGTATTTT.

This clone was recorded a few times. This rearrangement joins TRBV28 to TRBJ2-7, with D maybe TRBD1 (5 bases). CDR3 length: 15 amino acids. The V end lost 6 bases, the J end lost 0 bases, and 15 bases lay between the germline ends. The germline V gene encodes CDR1 MDHEN and CDR2 SYDVKM. CDR3 amino acids: CASSGQGLGSYEQYF. The CDR3 coding sequence is TGTGCCAGCAGCGGTCAGGGATTGGGCTCCTACGAGCAGTACTTC.

This clone was recorded once. The chain combines TRBV6-5 with TRBJ1-2; no definite D call. Trimming shortened V by 0 bases and J by 4 bases, and 12 bases separated the two germline ends. Per germline, CDR1 MNHEY and CDR2 SVGAGI. This CDR3 comprises 15 residues. The CDR3 is CASSYSGTDGYGYTF. The CDR3, as DNA: TGTGCCAGCAGTTACTCGGGCACGGATGGCTATGGCTACACCTTC.

This clone appeared a few times. The V and J genes are TRBV5-4 and TRBJ2-1; 8 bases fit TRBD2. Germline CDR1 is SGHNT and CDR2 is YYREEE (reference sequence). V was pared by 3 bases and J by 5 bases, with 10 bases of the junction left unmatched. The CDR3 runs 16 residues. The CDR3 nucleotides are TGTGCCAGCAGCTCTGCCAGCGGGAGACTTAACAATGAGCAGTTCTTC. Translating it yields CASSSASGRLNNEQFF.

The chain is built from TRBV30 and TRBJ2-7; D might be TRBD1 (6 bases). CDR1 and CDR2 (germline): GTSNPN, SVGIG (reference sequence). The CDR3 totals 15 residues. The germline V and J ends were trimmed by 3 bases and 2 bases, with 17 bases remaining between them. This chain's CDR3 is CAWRGPVTGPYEQYF. In nucleotides, the CDR3 is TGTGCCTGGAGAGGACCGGTGACAGGCCCCTACGAGCAGTACTTC.